One sample yielded the 10 T cell receptor beta chains listed below, sequenced in a study of shared clonotypes between healthy human individuals. Sequenced by immunoSEQ multiplex PCR; TCRdb stores in-frame clones only, minus some. The sample contains 950,000 to 1,100,000 clones, 75% to 80% of which appear only once. The sample consisted of memory CD4+ T cells from PBMCs. Sample subset: CD45RA-negative fraction. The receptor set was obtained from a man aged 18 to 29 in good health. Some clones in this sample may be carry-over from other donors' samples.

The chain joins TRBV4-3 to TRBJ1-2; D possibly corresponds to TRBD1 (5 bases). The CDR3 consists of 15 residues. Germline loops: CDR1 LGHNA, CDR2 YSLEER. Trimming removed 4 bases from V and 0 bases from J, with 12 bases in between. The CDR3 DNA reads as TGCGCCAGCAGCCGGGACGGGGCGGCTAACTATGGCTACACCTTC. Its translation: CASSRDGAANYGYTF.

In this sample, this clone turned up once. This chain uses TRBV27 with TRBJ1-6; TRBD1 might be the D (6 bases). The V gene lost 5 bases and the J gene lost 8 bases, with 16 bases spanning the gap. The V gene's germline CDR1 is MNHEY and CDR2 SMNVEV (reference sequence). The CDR3 length is 15 residues. This CDR3 is CASSATPKGDSPLHF. The DNA for the CDR3 is TGTGCCAGCAGTGCCACTCCAAAGGGGGATTCACCCCTCCACTTT.

The chain employs TRBV7-9 and TRBJ1-1, with 10 bases lining up with TRBD1. Germline V gives CDR1 SEHNR, CDR2 FQNEAQ (reference sequence). This CDR3 is built from 14 residues. The trim removed 4 bases at V and 3 bases at J, leaving 2 bases unmatched. This CDR3 is CASSSGTGDTEAFF. CDR3 nucleotides: TGTGCCAGCAGCTCCGGGACAGGGGACACTGAAGCTTTCTTT.

The chain uses TRBV19 and TRBJ2-4, with D possibly matching TRBD1 (6 bases). This CDR3 contains 15 residues. The V gene's germline CDR1 is LNHDA and CDR2 SQIVND (reference sequence). The V end was cut by 5 bases, the J end by 4 bases, with 15 bases between. The CDR3 loop reads CASSPLERGKNIQYF. CDR3 sequence (DNA): TGTGCCAGTAGTCCGTTGGAGAGGGGGAAAAACATTCAGTACTTC.

This chain uses TRBV7-3 with TRBJ1-1; no firm D call. CDR3 length: 13 residues. Deletions cut 4 bases from V and 7 bases from J, with 13 bases between. Germline V lookup: CDR1 SGHTA, CDR2 FQGTGA. CDR3 sequence reads: CASSSGPLGEAFF. The DNA for the CDR3 is TGTGCCAGCAGCTCAGGACCCCTGGGTGAAGCTTTCTTT.

This clone is a singleton in its sample. This chain joins TRBV4-1 and TRBJ2-7, with TRBD1 matching 8 bases. Germline CDR1 MGHRA, CDR2 YSYEKL. CDR3 length: 15 amino acids. J lost 0 bases, V lost 1 base, and 2 bases had no gene match. CDR3: CASSQAGGLSYEQYF. In DNA form, the CDR3 reads TGCGCCAGCAGCCAAGCAGGGGGCCTCTCCTACGAGCAGTACTTC.

This chain links TRBV5-1 with TRBJ2-5; 9 nucleotides match TRBD2. The junction had 5 bases not matched to a gene; V was cut back by 0 bases and J by 2 bases. CDR3 length: 16 residues. Looked up from germline, CDR1 is SGHRS and CDR2 is YFSETQ. The DNA for the CDR3 is TGCGCCAGCAGCTTGGGGGTAGCGGGAGCTCAAGAGACCCAGTACTTC. As protein: CASSLGVAGAQETQYF.

The chain employs TRBV30 and TRBJ2-7; tentatively, D is TRBD2 (5 bases). Germline V gene sequence: CDR1 GTSNPN, CDR2 SVGIG (reference sequence). This CDR3 is built from 17 residues. Trimming took 2 bases from V and 4 from J, leaving 24 bases between them. The CDR3 here is CAWSRGIRPGNYYEQYF. The CDR3 region has the DNA TGTGCCTGGAGTCGAGGGATTAGACCCGGGAATTATTACGAGCAGTACTTC.

V and J are TRBV19 and TRBJ2-2; no reliable D call. With 5 bases removed from V and 0 bases from J, the gap between germline ends came to 13 bases. The germline gives CDR1 LNHDA, CDR2 SQIVND (reference sequence). The CDR3 totals 16 residues. The CDR3 region is CASSSRSTANTGELFF. The CDR3 coding sequence is TGTGCCAGTAGTTCAAGGTCTACAGCGAACACCGGGGAGCTGTTTTTT.

This clone was detected many times. The chain combines TRBV6-1 with TRBJ1-2; TRBD1 agrees at 8 bases. Germline CDR1 MNHNS, CDR2 SASEGT. CDR3 length: 15 amino acids. V dropped 4 bases and J dropped 7; count of bases not matched to a gene: 11. The CDR3 DNA follows: TGTGCCAGCAGTGGAGGACGGACAGGGATACTTGGCTACACCTTC. Translated, it gives CASSGGRTGILGYTF.